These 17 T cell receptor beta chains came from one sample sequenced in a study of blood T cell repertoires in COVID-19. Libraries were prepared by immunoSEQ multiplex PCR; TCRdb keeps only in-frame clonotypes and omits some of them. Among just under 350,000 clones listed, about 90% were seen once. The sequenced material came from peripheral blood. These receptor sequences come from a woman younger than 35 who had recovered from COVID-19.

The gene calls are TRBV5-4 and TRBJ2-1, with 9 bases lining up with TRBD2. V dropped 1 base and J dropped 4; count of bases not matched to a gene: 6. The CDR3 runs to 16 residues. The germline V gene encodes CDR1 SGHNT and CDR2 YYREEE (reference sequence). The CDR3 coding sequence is TGTGCCAGCAGCTTGTCCGTAGCGGGAGCGTACAATGAGCAGTTCTTC. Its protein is CASSLSVAGAYNEQFF.

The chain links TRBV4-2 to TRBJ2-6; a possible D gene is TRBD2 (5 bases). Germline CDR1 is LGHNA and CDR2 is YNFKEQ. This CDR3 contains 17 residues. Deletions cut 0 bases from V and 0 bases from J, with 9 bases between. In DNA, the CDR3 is TGTGCCAGCAGCCAAGAGGAGGCGATCTCTGGGGCCAACGTCCTGACTTTC. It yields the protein CASSQEEAISGANVLTF.

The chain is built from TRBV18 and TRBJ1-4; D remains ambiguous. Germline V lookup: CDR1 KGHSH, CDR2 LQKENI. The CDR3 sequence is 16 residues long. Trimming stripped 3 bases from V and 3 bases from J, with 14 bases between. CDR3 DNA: TGTGCCAGCTCACCTCCCTCGCGGCCGGCTAATGAAAAACTGTTTTTT. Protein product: CASSPPSRPANEKLFF.

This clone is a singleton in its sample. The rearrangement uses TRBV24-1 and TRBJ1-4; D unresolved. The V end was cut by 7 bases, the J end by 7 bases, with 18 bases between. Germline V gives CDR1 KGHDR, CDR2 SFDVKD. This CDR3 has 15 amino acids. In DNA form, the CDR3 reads TGTGCCACCAGCCCGGGAGGACCCTGGGGTGAAAAACTGTTTTTT. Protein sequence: CATSPGGPWGEKLFF.

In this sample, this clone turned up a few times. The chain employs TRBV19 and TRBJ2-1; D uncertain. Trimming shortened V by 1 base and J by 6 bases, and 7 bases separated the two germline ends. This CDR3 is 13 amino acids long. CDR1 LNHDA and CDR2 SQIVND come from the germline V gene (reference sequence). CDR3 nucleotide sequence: TGTGCCAGTAGTATAGGCCACGGCAATGAGCAGTTCTTC. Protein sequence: CASSIGHGNEQFF.

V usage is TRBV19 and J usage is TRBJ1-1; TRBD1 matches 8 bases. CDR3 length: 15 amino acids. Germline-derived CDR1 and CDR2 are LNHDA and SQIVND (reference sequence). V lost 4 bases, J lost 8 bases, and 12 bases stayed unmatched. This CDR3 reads CASSTQGAYPPEAFF. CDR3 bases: TGTGCCAGTAGTACTCAGGGGGCCTATCCGCCCGAAGCTTTCTTT.

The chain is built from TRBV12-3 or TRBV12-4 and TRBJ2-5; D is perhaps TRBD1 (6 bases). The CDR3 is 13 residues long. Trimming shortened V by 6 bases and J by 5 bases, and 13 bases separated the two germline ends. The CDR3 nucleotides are TGTGCCAGCAGCCCACAGGGCCGGGAGACCCAGTACTTC. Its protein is CASSPQGRETQYF.

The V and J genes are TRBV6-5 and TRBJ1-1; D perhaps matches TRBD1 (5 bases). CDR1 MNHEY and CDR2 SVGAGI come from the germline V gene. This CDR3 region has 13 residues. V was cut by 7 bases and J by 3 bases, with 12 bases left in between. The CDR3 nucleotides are TGTGCCAGCACCGTAACGGGGGACACTGAAGCTTTCTTT. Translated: CASTVTGDTEAFF.

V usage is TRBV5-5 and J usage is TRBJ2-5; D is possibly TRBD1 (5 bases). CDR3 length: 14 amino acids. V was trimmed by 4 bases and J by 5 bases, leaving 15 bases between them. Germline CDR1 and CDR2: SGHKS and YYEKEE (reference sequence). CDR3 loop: CASSPMQGMETQYF. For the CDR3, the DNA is TGTGCCAGCAGCCCCATGCAGGGCATGGAGACCCAGTACTTC. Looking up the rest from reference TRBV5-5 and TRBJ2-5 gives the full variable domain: DAGVTQSPTHLIKTRGQQVTLRCSPISGHKSVSWYQQVLGQGPQFIFQYYEKEERGRGNFPDRFSARQFPNYSSELNVNALLLGDSALYLCASSPMQGMETQYFGPGTRLLVL.

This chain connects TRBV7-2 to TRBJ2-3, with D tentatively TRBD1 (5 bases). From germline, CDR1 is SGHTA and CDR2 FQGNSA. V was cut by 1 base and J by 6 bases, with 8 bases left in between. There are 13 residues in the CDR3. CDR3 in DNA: TGTGCCAGCAGCTTAGGTCCAGGGGATACGCAGTATTTT. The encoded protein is CASSLGPGDTQYF.

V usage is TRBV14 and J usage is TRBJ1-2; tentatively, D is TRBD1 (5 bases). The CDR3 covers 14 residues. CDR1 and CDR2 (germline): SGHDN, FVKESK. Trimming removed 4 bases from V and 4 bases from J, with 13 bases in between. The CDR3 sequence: CASSPLRQGYGYTF. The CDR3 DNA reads TGTGCCAGCAGCCCGCTCCGGCAGGGCTATGGCTACACCTTC.

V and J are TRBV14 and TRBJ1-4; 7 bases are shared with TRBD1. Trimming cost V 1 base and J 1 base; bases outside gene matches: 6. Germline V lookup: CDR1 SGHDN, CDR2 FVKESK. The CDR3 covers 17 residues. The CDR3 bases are TGTGCCAGCAGCCAAGCGACAGGGAGGAGAACTAATGAAAAACTGTTTTTT. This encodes CASSQATGRRTNEKLFF. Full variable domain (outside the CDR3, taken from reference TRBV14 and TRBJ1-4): EAGVTQFPSHSVIEKGQTVTLRCDPISGHDNLYWYRRVMGKEIKFLLHFVKESKQDESGMPNNRFLAERTGGTYSTLKVQPAELEDSGVYFCASSQATGRRTNEKLFFGSGTQLSVL.

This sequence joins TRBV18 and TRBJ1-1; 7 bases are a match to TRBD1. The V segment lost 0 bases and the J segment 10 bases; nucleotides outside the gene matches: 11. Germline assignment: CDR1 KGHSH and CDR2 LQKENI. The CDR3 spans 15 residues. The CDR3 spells CASSPPGLGGSAAFF. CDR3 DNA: TGTGCCAGCTCACCACCGGGCTTAGGGGGCTCTGCAGCTTTCTTT.

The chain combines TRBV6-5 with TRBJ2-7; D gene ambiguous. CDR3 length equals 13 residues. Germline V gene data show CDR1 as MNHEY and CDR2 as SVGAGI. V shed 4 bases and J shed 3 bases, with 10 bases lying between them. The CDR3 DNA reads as TGTGCCAGCAGTTCCGAACACAGCTACGAGCAGTACGTC. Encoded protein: CASSSEHSYEQYV.

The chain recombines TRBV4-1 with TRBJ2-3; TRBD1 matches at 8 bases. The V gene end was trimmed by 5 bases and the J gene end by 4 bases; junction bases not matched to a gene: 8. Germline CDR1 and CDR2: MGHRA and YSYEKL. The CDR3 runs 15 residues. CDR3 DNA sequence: TGCGCCAGCAGCTGGGGCCCAGGGGGCTCAGATACGCAGTATTTT. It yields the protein CASSWGPGGSDTQYF.

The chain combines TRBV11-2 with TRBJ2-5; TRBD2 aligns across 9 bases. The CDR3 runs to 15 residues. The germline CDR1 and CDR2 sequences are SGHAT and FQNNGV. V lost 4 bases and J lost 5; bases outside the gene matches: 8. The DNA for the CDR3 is TGTGCCAGCAGCTCCCTGACTAGCGGTGGGGAGACCCAGTACTTC. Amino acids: CASSSLTSGGETQYF.

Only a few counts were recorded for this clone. This CDR3 reads CATSDRRADRIFPYGYTF. CDR3 nucleotide sequence: TGTGCCACCAGTGACCGTAGAGCTGACAGAATTTTCCCCTATGGCTACACCTTC. The gene calls are TRBV24-1 and TRBJ1-2; D is possibly TRBD1 (5 bases). CDR3 length: 18 amino acids. Germline CDR1 reads KGHDR; CDR2 reads SFDVKD. Trimming removed 4 bases at V and 4 bases at J, with 24 bases between.